This TCR beta chain emerged from a study of blood T cell repertoires in COVID-19. Measured with immunoSEQ multiplex PCR; TCRdb has only the in-frame clones, and not every one. The data show a few hundred thousand clones, roughly 90% seen once. Germline V gene lookup returns CDR1 SGHKS and CDR2 YYEKEE (reference sequence). This CDR3 has 16 residues. V trimming: 1 base; J trimming: 6 bases; junction bases outside the gene matches: 13. This receptor was identified in a woman in her twenties or thirties who had been exposed to COVID-19. This chain joins TRBV5-5 and TRBJ2-7; 7 positions match TRBD1. Source material: PBMCs or T cells enriched from blood (not recorded which). CDR3 in DNA: TGTGCCAGCAGCTTGCGGGGACAGACCATACGTGCCGAGCAGTACTTC. Amino acids: CASSLRGQTIRAEQYF.